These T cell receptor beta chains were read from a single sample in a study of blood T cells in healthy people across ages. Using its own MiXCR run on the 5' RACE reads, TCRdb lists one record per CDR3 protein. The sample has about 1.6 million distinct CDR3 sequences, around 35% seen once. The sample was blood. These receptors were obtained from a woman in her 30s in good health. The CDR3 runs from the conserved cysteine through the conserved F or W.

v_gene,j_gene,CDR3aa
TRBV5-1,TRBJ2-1,CASSLGGAYNEQFF
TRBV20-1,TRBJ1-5,CSARDQPNQPQHF
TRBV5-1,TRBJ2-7,CASSLAGDVYEQHF
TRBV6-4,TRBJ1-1,CASRADKATGEAFF
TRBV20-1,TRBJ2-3,CSARARTEADTQYF
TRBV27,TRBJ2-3,CASSFPEGGADTQYF
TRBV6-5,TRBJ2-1,CVSSYSRPTGTVHNEQFF
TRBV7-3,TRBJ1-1,CASSLSWGMNTEAFF
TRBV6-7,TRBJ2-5,CASSSDAKETQYF
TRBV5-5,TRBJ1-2,CASSSVLGEKDGYTF
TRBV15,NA,CATSRDRTSSEQYF
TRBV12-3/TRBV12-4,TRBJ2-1,CASKAVGGQFF
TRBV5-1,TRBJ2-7,CASSLSQGPSSYVQYF
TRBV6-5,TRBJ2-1,CASRLRQGEDTGEQFF
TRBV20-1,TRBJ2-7,CSATVPGPSYEQYF
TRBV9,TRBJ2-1,CASSVGGQSYNEQFF
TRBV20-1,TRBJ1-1,CSARDTTGLNTEAFF
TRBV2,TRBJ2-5,CASSERAYPLETQYF
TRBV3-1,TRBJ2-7,CASNQDGSVRGQTRTEQYF
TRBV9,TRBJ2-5,CASSVDEGVQETQYF
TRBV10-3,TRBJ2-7,CAISPCGRSYEQYF
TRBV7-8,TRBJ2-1,CASSPRVADYNEQFF
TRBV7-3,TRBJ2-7,CASSSRTTRRRYEQYF
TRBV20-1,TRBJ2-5,CSARPGTSLQETQYF
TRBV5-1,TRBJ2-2,CASSFTGTPAEGGELFF
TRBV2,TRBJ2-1,CASTASSLSLHNEQFF
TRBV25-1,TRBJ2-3,CASSESWGWTDTQYF
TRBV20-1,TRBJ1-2,CSARDRTEGYGYTF
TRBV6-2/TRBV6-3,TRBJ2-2,CASSPWRGELFF
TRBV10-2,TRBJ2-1,CASSHQGLGYNEQFF
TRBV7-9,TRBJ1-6,CASSQPISPLHF
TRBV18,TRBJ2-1,CASSPPSSGAYEQFF
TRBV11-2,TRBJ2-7,CASSLPQGPTAEQYF
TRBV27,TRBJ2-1,CASSLIGLSYNEQFF
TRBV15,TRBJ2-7,CATSREIDYEQYF
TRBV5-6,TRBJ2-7,CASSLVGPEHEQYF
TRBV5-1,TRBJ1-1,CASSFGRDSRNTEAFF
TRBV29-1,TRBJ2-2,CSVDGDTGERFF
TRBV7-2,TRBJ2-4,CAIARGPKCVESIQYF
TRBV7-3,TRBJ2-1,CTSSLGYNEQFF
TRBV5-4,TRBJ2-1,CASSHYGTGYEQFF
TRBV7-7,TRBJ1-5,CASSPGQGNQSQHF
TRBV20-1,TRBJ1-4,CSARGSHEKLFF
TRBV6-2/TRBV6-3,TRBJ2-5,CASSYETGGQETQYF
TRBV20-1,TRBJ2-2,CSARGLPNTGELFF
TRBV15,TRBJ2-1,CATSSDSGTSYYNEQFF
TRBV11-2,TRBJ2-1,CASTTPRWTSGRASAYNEQFF